These 18 T cell receptor beta chains originate from one sample sequenced in a study of early stage breast cancer tumors. Sequencing used immunoSEQ multiplex PCR; TCRdb keeps in-frame clones, though not all of them. The table records roughly 53,000 clones, 85% to 95% of them present only once. Sequencing input: blood. Receptors were obtained from a person aged 70 to 79 with breast cancer.

The J gene is TRBJ1-6, the V gene TRBV6-6, with a tentative D call TRBD1 (5 bases). CDR1 MNHNY and CDR2 SVGAGI come from the germline V gene (reference sequence). Trimming removed 0 bases from V and 10 bases from J, with 7 bases in between. This CDR3 region has 13 residues. The CDR3: CASSYSEGSPLHF. The CDR3 bases are TGTGCCAGCAGTTACTCGGAGGGGTCACCCCTCCACTTT.

This sequence joins TRBV18 and TRBJ2-5, with TRBD2 as a possible D gene (5 bases). V was trimmed by 0 bases and J by 6 bases, leaving 17 bases between them. CDR3 length: 16 amino acids. The germline CDR1 and CDR2 sequences are KGHSH and LQKENI. CDR3 in DNA: TGTGCCAGCTCACCACCGGGTGGAGAGATCGGGAAGACCCAGTACTTC. It yields the protein CASSPPGGEIGKTQYF.

The gene calls are TRBV19 and TRBJ1-3; TRBD1 aligns across 9 bases. J lost 4 bases, V lost 5 bases, and 6 bases had no gene match. CDR1 and CDR2 from the germline V gene are LNHDA and SQIVND (reference sequence). The CDR3 covers 15 residues. CDR3 nucleotide sequence: TGTGCCAGTAGTTCATACAGGGGGCTCGGAAACACCATATATTTT. Residues: CASSSYRGLGNTIYF.

The chain carries TRBV6-1 and TRBJ2-7; D might be TRBD1 (6 bases). Germline V CDR1 and CDR2: MNHNS, SASEGT. The CDR3 extends over 14 amino acids. Trimming took 1 base from V and 2 from J, leaving 9 bases between them. The CDR3 DNA follows: TGTGCCAGCAGTGAAGGGTGGGACACCTACGAGCAGTACTTC. It translates to CASSEGWDTYEQYF.

The genes are TRBV19 and TRBJ2-5; 7 bases fit TRBD2. Per the germline V gene, CDR1 is LNHDA and CDR2 is SQIVND (reference sequence). The trim removed 4 bases at V and 2 bases at J, leaving 10 bases unmatched. The CDR3 length is 16 residues. CDR3 DNA sequence: TGTGCCAGTAGTAAGGGGAGTAGCGGGTTACAAGAGACCCAGTACTTC. Residues: CASSKGSSGLQETQYF.

This clone was counted a single time. J is TRBJ2-3 and V is TRBV14, with no clear D. Germline V gene sequence: CDR1 SGHDN, CDR2 FVKESK. This CDR3 region has 15 residues. The V gene lost 0 bases and the J gene lost 3 bases, with 10 bases spanning the gap. The CDR3 DNA is TGTGCCAGCAGCCAAGAACTCCTCCCGACAGATACGCAGTATTTT. Its translation: CASSQELLPTDTQYF.

V gene TRBV5-5 combines with J gene TRBJ1-6, with D hard to call. CDR1 and CDR2 from the germline V gene are SGHKS and YYEKEE (reference sequence). CDR3 length: 13 amino acids. CDR3 sequence (DNA): TGTGGCTCTTCGAGCTCCTATAATTCACCCCTCCACTTT. Translation: CGSSSSYNSPLHF.

This chain joins TRBV5-1 and TRBJ2-2; TRBD1 might be the D (6 bases). CDR1 is SGHRS and CDR2 is YFSETQ in the germline V gene. V was pared by 5 bases and J by 5 bases, with 10 bases between. CDR3 length: 13 residues. The CDR3 loop is CASSQTGTGELFF. The CDR3 nucleotides are TGCGCCAGCAGTCAAACAGGGACCGGGGAGCTGTTTTTT.

The chain links TRBV5-6 to TRBJ1-6; TRBD1 matches at 8 bases. There are 14 residues in the CDR3. The V gene end was trimmed by 4 bases and the J gene end by 7 bases; junction bases not matched to a gene: 4. Per the germline V gene, CDR1 is SGHDT and CDR2 is YYEEEE. The chain's CDR3 is CASSLDRGNSPLHF. The CDR3 DNA follows: TGTGCCAGCAGCCTAGACAGGGGCAATTCACCCCTCCACTTT.

The genes are TRBV7-2 and TRBJ2-7; 9 bases map to TRBD2. Germline CDR1 reads SGHTA; CDR2 reads FQGNSA. The V segment lost 1 base and the J segment 1 base; nucleotides outside the gene matches: 2. There are 15 residues in the CDR3. CDR3 coding DNA: TGTGCCAGCAGCTTAGGAGCGGGGGGTTCCTACGAGCAGTACTTC. Translation: CASSLGAGGSYEQYF.

This chain uses TRBV6-1 with TRBJ1-2, with 7 bases identical to TRBD1. V lost 1 base and J lost 2; bases outside the gene matches: 13. Germline CDR1 and CDR2: MNHNS and SASEGT. The CDR3 is 18 residues long. CDR3 nucleotides: TGTGCCAGCAGTGAAGTCAATGGGGCGGGACAGCTCAACTATGGCTACACCTTC. It translates to CASSEVNGAGQLNYGYTF.

The V call is TRBV4-3, the J call TRBJ2-3; 7 bases agree with TRBD1. Trimming took 2 bases from V and 2 from J; bases not matched to a gene: 7. The CDR3 is 16 amino acids. Germline CDR1 is LGHNA and CDR2 is YSLEER. CDR3 coding DNA: TGCGCCAGCAGCCAAACCAGGGGGATTACCACAGATACGCAGTATTTT. It encodes CASSQTRGITTDTQYF.

CDR3 DNA: TGTGCCAGCAGTTTATCTTCGGGAGTCGGGGCAGATACGCAGTATTTT. Translating gives CASSLSSGVGADTQYF. This sequence joins TRBV28 and TRBJ2-3, with a tentative D call TRBD2 (6 bases). There are 16 residues in the CDR3. Germline-derived CDR1 and CDR2 are MDHEN and SYDVKM. Deletions cut 1 base from V and 4 bases from J, with 15 bases between.

In this sample, this clone turned up once. The chain uses TRBV30 and TRBJ2-3; D is perhaps TRBD2 (6 bases). V was cut by 3 bases and J by 9 bases, with 13 bases left in between. In germline, CDR1 is GTSNPN, CDR2 SVGIG (reference sequence). This CDR3 is built from 12 residues. The CDR3 region is CAWRVTSATQYF. In DNA, the CDR3 is TGTGCCTGGAGGGTGACTAGTGCGACGCAGTATTTT.

V is TRBV7-2 and J is TRBJ2-3; 8 nucleotides agree with TRBD2. The ends lost 5 bases at V and 5 bases at J; junction bases unmatched: 12. Germline V lookup: CDR1 SGHTA, CDR2 FQGNSA. The CDR3 length is 16 residues. Written as DNA, the CDR3 is TGTGCCAGCAGCGCTCGACCGAGCGGGGGTGGAGATACGCAGTATTTT. Translated, it gives CASSARPSGGGDTQYF.

The chain has TRBV4-1 and TRBJ2-1, with 13 bases identical to TRBD2. The CDR3 spans 17 residues. Germline values: CDR1 MGHRA, CDR2 YSYEKL. V shed 0 bases and J 8 bases; nucleotides not matched to a gene: 7. As DNA, the CDR3 is TGCGCCAGCAGCCAAGAGACTAGCGGGAGGCCGGGGCATGAGCAGTTCTTC. Protein sequence: CASSQETSGRPGHEQFF.

This rearrangement joins TRBV10-1 to TRBJ2-7; TRBD1 matches at 8 bases. This CDR3 is 15 amino acids long. Germline V gene data show CDR1 as WNHNN and CDR2 as SYGVQD (reference sequence). V shed 4 bases and J 2 bases; nucleotides not matched to a gene: 7. For the CDR3, the DNA is TGCGCCAGCAGTGCAGCCGGACAGGGAACCTACGAGCAGTACTTC. Its protein product is CASSAAGQGTYEQYF.

The V gene is TRBV5-1, the J gene TRBJ2-5; 8 bases are a match to TRBD2. This CDR3 has 14 residues. Germline CDR1 is SGHRS and CDR2 is YFSETQ. J lost 5 bases, V lost 5 bases, and 8 bases had no gene match. CDR3 amino acids: CASSRRGGRETQYF. CDR3 nucleotide sequence: TGCGCCAGCAGTCGACGGGGGGGCCGGGAGACCCAGTACTTC.